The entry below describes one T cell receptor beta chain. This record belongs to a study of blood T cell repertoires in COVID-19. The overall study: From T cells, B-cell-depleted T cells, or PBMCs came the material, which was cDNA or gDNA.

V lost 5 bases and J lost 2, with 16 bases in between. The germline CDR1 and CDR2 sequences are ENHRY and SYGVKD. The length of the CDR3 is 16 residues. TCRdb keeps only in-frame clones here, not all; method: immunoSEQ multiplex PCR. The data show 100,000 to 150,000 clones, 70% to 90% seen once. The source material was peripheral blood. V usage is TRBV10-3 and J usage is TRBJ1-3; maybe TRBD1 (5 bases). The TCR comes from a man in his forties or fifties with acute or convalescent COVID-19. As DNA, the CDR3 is TGTGCCATCAGTAACCTATTGACAGCAGCTGGAAACACCATATATTTT. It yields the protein CAISNLLTAAGNTIYF.